This record covers a single T cell receptor (beta chain). Its target antigen remains unknown. No much larger clone is present one base from it, and per-base qualities are unavailable. This sample was taken from a study of shared clonotypes between healthy human individuals (dated by TCRdb to about 2020). Broadly, across the study: A few men and a couple of women, aged 18 to 49 years, made up the cohort. For each donor, three plates each were used for CD4 naive and CD4 memory, two plates were used for CD8 naive, and one plate was used for CD8 memory. To estimate repertoire size and how much clonotype sharing occurs between individuals, the study deeply sequenced the blood TCR repertoires of roughly 5 healthy adults. Different laboratories and diverse techniques were used to prepare libraries and sequence TCR repertoires, to increase sequencing depth and limit assay-specific biases. Per donor, leukapheresis produced somewhere between about 0.8 and 9.5 billion PBMCs. What the study reported, not specific to this receptor: Sampling was restricted to blood, and TCR repertoires in tissue are likely to differ from TCR repertoires in blood. Even with the large sequencing depth, rarefaction of the sorted-subset datasets indicated that sequencing was incomplete. Because the study included a small number of donors, the genetic and exposure-history diversity represented was limited. Pairwise subsampling led to the expectation that sequencing depth would affect the degree of clonotype sharing among donors. Naive subsets generally had larger estimated clonotype richness than memory subsets did. When a few donors were compared, the shared fraction of clonotypes was 5% to 6.5% for naive CD4, roughly 3.3% for naive CD8, 2.3% for memory CD4, and less than 0.5% for memory CD8. Clonotypes shared by all four sorted-subset donors showed higher generation probabilities than non-shared clonotypes.

Donors were healthy HIV-negative adults with no recently reported acute infections or vaccinations. Every donor was a Caucasian adult residing in Nashville, Tennessee, USA. CD4+ T cells were enriched by magnetic negative selection, after which naive cells were positively selected on CD45RA and the negative fraction was taken as the memory subset. Blood was collected by leukapheresis, and PBMCs were isolated by Ficoll-Histopaque density gradient centrifugation and then cryopreserved in liquid nitrogen vapor phase. Analytical flow cytometry was used to check the purity and quantity of every magnetically sorted T cell population. Genomic DNA was isolated from every sorted fraction and measured by UV absorbance on a Nanodrop 2000c. Sequences MGHRA (CDR1) and YSYEKL (CDR2) are obtained from the germline V gene. Germline trimming amounts to 1 base on V and 4 bases on J, with 5 as the count of junction bases outside the gene matches. The CDR3 numbers 15 residues from cysteine through phenylalanine. Only the CDR3 DNA stays, 45 bases, in frame from base 1.

TCR CDR3 regions were amplified from genomic DNA by multiplex PCR using the deep immunoSEQ assay. Genomic DNA extracted from each cell subset was distributed evenly over all wells of several immunoSEQ 96-well plates, and each plate served as one replicate. For sorted subsets, approximately 190 ng of genomic DNA, equivalent to tens of thousands of T cell genomes, went into each replicate PCR. The purified libraries were quantified using a Qubit 3.0 fluorometer, sized with a Bioanalyzer 2100, and then quantified again using the KAPA Library Quantification kit. Every immunoSEQ 96-well plate was sequenced on a separate single-read 150-cycle Illumina NextSeq 550 flow cell. Under the source paper's analysis protocol: The immunoSEQ output contained only junctional sequences without quality scores, so filtering could not match that applied to full-length reads. Sequences were annotated with PyIR, a Python wrapper for IgBLAST v1.9, and V/J genes and CDR3 were assigned using IMGT germline references. Reads with weak V/J assignments (E-value above 1e-6), missing CDR3, stop codons, out-of-frame junctions, or ambiguous translated residues were removed. V3J clonotypes were defined as sequences sharing an identical inferred V gene, J gene, and CDR3 amino acid sequence. To compute the percentage overlap between repertoires, the number of shared unique clonotypes was divided by the size of the smaller repertoire. RTK rarefaction, the Chao1 estimator, and Recon v2.1 estimates of unobserved clonotypes were used to assess repertoire richness. Generation probabilities were computed with OLGA for all TCRbeta clonotypes obtained by the gDNA method from four donors. Entries here come from immuneACCESS through TCRdb and include only in-frame sequences with V and J called. Some clones fail to appear in such tables; in the studies checked, an unresolved V gene covers under half of the shortfall, and the cause of the remainder is unknown. V, J and clone size were drawn from that table, and D and trimming were deduced from the DNA. The sample includes 950,000 to 1,100,000 clones, with 75% to 80% observed a single time. 0.55% to 0.7% of the sample is taken by the ten largest.

Here the chain combines TRBV4-1 and TRBJ2-7, with TRBD2 matching 9 junction bases. The receptor was isolated from a man in his late teens or twenties in good health. Some clones in this sample may be carry-over from other donors' samples. Sequencing was done on a sample of memory CD4+ T cells from PBMCs. Per the publication, the cell subset or site label means: CD45RA-negative fraction. For the CDR3, the sequence is CASSQGLAASYEQYF. DNA sequence: TGCGCCAGCAGCCAAGGACTAGCGGCTTCATACGAGCAGTACTTC.